This T cell receptor (beta chain) was captured by sequencing in a study of T-cell memory formation after mild COVID-19. Study-level findings and limits: Day 15 to 85 contracting clones showed balanced CD4/CD8; day 15 to 37 expanders favored CD4+.

TCRdb itself ran the 5' RACE reads through MiXCR, one entry per CDR3 protein. The profile shows hundreds of thousands of distinct CDR3 sequences, 16% of them singletons. Trimming took off 2 bases at V and 2 bases at J, with 12 bases between the two ends. The length of the CDR3 is 15 residues. Germline V CDR1 and CDR2: MNHEY, SMNVEV (reference sequence). As regards this clonotype: Its antigen is not identified.

This chain links TRBV27 with TRBJ2-5; weak D call: TRBD2 (6 bases). This receptor was identified in a man between 18 and 29 years old who had mild COVID-19 (a few samples of this study predate the infection). Cell type and time point are not known. Sequencing input: PBMCs or a T cell subset sorted from them (not recorded which). The CDR3 here is CASSLIAAKQETQYF. Here the CDR3 DNA reads TGTGCCAGCAGTTTAATAGCGGCAAAACAAGAGACCCAGTACTTC.